Listed below are T cell receptor beta chains from one sample, sequenced in a study of T cell repertoires in cytomegalovirus infection. Their antigen targets remain unknown. TCRdb re-called the reads through MiXCR, storing one row per CDR3 protein. Of some 700,000 distinct CDR3 sequences listed, around 31% are singletons. This sample comprised cultured PBMCs, obtained from culture after CMV antigen stimulation. The receptors come from a human donor in good health (CMV status not recorded). Some clones in this sample may be carry-over from other donors' samples. CDR3s leave out the opening cysteine and the closing phenylalanine or tryptophan. Each record gives: CDR3 protein, V gene, J gene.

ASSLWRRETQY	TRBV7-9	TRBJ2-5
ASSLRTGNLGSGANVLT	TRBV7-9	TRBJ2-6
AISDRDNPANYGYT	TRBV10-3	TRBJ1-2
ASSQDPSDTEAF	TRBV12-3/TRBV12-4	TRBJ1-1
ATTYPGNTEAF	TRBV12-3/TRBV12-4	TRBJ1-1
ASSLGIGGGDNEQF	TRBV7-9	TRBJ2-1
ASSRKRQPHGTQY	TRBV28	TRBJ2-5
ASSSSWGETQY	TRBV27	TRBJ2-5
ASNKDRWDTEAF	TRBV7-8	TRBJ1-1
ASSVAQGNYGYT	TRBV2	TRBJ1-2
ASSGPRDRGYEQY	TRBV5-6	TRBJ2-7
ASTNRDRGSPLH	TRBV19	TRBJ1-6
ASSRKVLTGNIQY	TRBV28	TRBJ2-4
ASSLGRDRTWGGYT	TRBV5-4	TRBJ1-2
ASSPRQVVNPVE	TRBV6-5	TRBJ2-7
ASSQGGGDQETQY	TRBV5-4	TRBJ2-5
ASSFSRRGGKTQY	TRBV7-8	TRBJ2-5
ASQGQGLWGPQH	TRBV12-3/TRBV12-4	TRBJ1-5
ASSLRSASYEQY	TRBV7-2	TRBJ2-7
ASSTSVEAF	TRBV2	TRBJ1-1
SALLLSTDTQY	TRBV20-1	TRBJ2-3
ASSQGQLNTEAF	TRBV4-3	TRBJ1-1
SARVGSGIEETQY	TRBV20-1	TRBJ2-5
ASSYGTSGGYADTQY	TRBV7-4	TRBJ2-3
ASSLTGTQY	TRBV7-8	TRBJ2-3
AIRQEREKLF	TRBV2	TRBJ1-4
ASSQLQGAYNSPLH	TRBV27	TRBJ1-6
ASRKLAGGPHEQY	TRBV5-6	TRBJ2-7
ASSLAQKGLGQPQH	TRBV7-2	TRBJ1-5
ASSLALTSGGGEEQF	TRBV7-8	TRBJ2-1
ASSLRGTGFYGYT	TRBV27	TRBJ1-2
ATREGVGQY	TRBV15	TRBJ2-3
ASTLAGGQETQY	TRBV6-2/TRBV6-3	TRBJ2-5
ASSVGIGRHYQETQY	TRBV9	TRBJ2-5
ASSLWGREGTDTQY	TRBV11-2	TRBJ2-3
ASSSREGYTIY	TRBV12-3/TRBV12-4	TRBJ1-3
ASSLEGLGPEAF	TRBV5-5	TRBJ1-1